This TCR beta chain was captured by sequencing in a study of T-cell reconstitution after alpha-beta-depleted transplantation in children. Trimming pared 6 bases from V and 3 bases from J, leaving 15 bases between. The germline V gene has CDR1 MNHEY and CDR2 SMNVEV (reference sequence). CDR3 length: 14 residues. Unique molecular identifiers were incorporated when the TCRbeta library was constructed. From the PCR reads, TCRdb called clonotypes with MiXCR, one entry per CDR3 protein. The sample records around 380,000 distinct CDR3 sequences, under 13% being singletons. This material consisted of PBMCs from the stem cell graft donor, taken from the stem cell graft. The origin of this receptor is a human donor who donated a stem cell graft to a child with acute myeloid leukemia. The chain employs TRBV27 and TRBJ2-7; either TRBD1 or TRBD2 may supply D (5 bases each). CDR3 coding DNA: TGTGCCAGCAGAGTTCCGGGACGGGTCTACGAGCAGTACTTC. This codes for CASRVPGRVYEQYF.